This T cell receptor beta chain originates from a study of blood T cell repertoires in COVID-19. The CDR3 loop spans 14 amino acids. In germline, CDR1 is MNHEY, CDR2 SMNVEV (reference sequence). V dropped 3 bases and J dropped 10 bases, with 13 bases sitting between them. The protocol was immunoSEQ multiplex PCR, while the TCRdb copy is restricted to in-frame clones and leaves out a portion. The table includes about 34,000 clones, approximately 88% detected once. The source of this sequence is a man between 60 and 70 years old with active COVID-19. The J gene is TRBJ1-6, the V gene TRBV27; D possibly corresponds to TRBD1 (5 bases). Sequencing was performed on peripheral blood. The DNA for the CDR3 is TGTGCCAGCAGTTTCTCAGGGTTTACCTCACCCCTCCACTTT. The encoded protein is CASSFSGFTSPLHF.